This TCR beta chain came from a study of glioma-infiltrating T cells. In regard to this clonotype: Its target is unknown.

The CDR3 covers 16 residues. Trimming at V came to 5 bases and at J to 0 bases, leaving 7 bases not matched to a gene. In germline, CDR1 is MNHNS, CDR2 SASEGT. Study-level points and caveats: Tissue and blood shared very few CDR3 sequences. Non-neoplastic patients had below-expected tissue-blood divergence, while all gliomas exceeded expectation.

The iRepertoire nested amplicon-rescue multiplex PCR amplified TCR alpha and beta CDR3s from RNA. Tissue mRNA or PBMC total RNA, roughly 90-400 ng, went into one-step reverse transcription and amplification. TCRdb analysed the multiplex PCR reads with MiXCR anew, one entry per CDR3 protein. Seen here are about 140,000 distinct CDR3 sequences, 30% to 40% observed once, and the top ten hold over 15%. The gene calls are TRBV6-1 and TRBJ2-3; 8 bases are a match to TRBD2. Material: glioma tissue, nonneoplastic brain tissue, or PBMCs (not recorded which). The receptor was derived from a human donor with low-grade glioma or glioblastoma, undergoing nonglioma brain surgery, or in good health (not recorded which). The CDR3 region has the DNA TGTGCCAGCAGTCGGACCGCTAGCGGGAGCACAGATACGCAGTATTTT. Protein: CASSRTASGSTDTQYF.